The rows below give T cell receptor beta chains drawn from one sample of a study of OX40 agonist ivuxolimab in advanced cancers. The assay was immunoSEQ multiplex PCR, and TCRdb's table has in-frame clones only and misses some. This table holds some 34,000 clones, approximately 90% found once. The sample in question was CD4+ or CD8+ T cells sorted from blood, obtained in a trial of the OX40 agonist ivuxolimab. The origin of the receptors is an adult with an advanced solid tumor such as melanoma, head and neck, liver or kidney cancer. The CDR3 runs from the conserved cysteine through the conserved F or W.

V gene	J gene	CDR3 protein
TRBV28	TRBJ1-5	CASSSEDRVGQPQHF
TRBV19	TRBJ1-1	CASSMGQGDWNTEAFF
TRBV5-4	TRBJ2-7	CASSQDPGSAYEQYF
TRBV30	TRBJ2-1	CAWSGTQLAASYNEQFF
TRBV19	TRBJ1-1	CASTPYGTTYPEAFF
TRBV4-1	TRBJ1-2	CASSQGTGTEMRGYTF
TRBV19	TRBJ2-1	CASSITSAFF
TRBV4-1	TRBJ1-5	CASSQDGHSRGPQHF
TRBV15	TRBJ2-7	CATSSRDGSYEQYF
TRBV15	TRBJ2-5	CATSSSWDYQETQYF
TRBV2	TRBJ2-1	CASSEKREGGEQFF
TRBV13	TRBJ2-7	CASRGSSYEQYF
TRBV7-9	TRBJ2-2	CASSPRLAGELGELFF
TRBV6-5	TRBJ2-1	CASSYWDGGYNEQFF
TRBV7-8	TRBJ2-1	CASSLDREGLLGEQFF
TRBV27	.	CASSLYLPGRGSEQYF
TRBV28	TRBJ2-1	CASSLVEQFF
TRBV4-2	TRBJ2-7	CASSQLNEQYF
TRBV25-1	TRBJ1-1	CAIKSGTEAFF
TRBV4-2	TRBJ1-1	CASSQEVVGTEAFF
TRBV5-6	TRBJ1-2	CASSWWPNGGYTF
TRBV7-7	TRBJ2-1	CASSRGTSGSSYNEQFF
TRBV27	TRBJ1-1	CASFGQGQTEAFF
TRBV19	TRBJ1-2	CASSLGLGYTF
TRBV7-8	TRBJ1-3	CASSTRVGAASGNTIYF
TRBV4-2	TRBJ2-2	CASSQPPGLAGSNTGELFF
TRBV9	TRBJ1-3	CASSVGQRGSGNTIYF
TRBV9	TRBJ2-1	CASSDGTANYNEQFF
TRBV27	TRBJ2-1	CASSPQDGRLYNEQFF
TRBV5-8	TRBJ1-1	CASSLRGRADTEAFF
TRBV7-8	TRBJ2-7	CASSPWTGGGGYEQYF
TRBV6-6	TRBJ2-7	CASSPGTSGFYEQYF
TRBV6-6	TRBJ2-1	CASSGSRDSYNEQFF
TRBV7-3	TRBJ2-1	CASSLTGIGTGNDEQFF
TRBV5-4	TRBJ1-1	CATSQGNTEAFF
TRBV5-1	TRBJ1-2	CASSLSGGAFWGYTF
TRBV10-3	TRBJ2-7	CAIRHDRGGSYEQYF
TRBV7-9	TRBJ2-1	CASSLLAGITNEQFF
TRBV2	TRBJ2-7	CASSVSRPTSYEQYF
TRBV5-4	TRBJ2-7	CASSISLSYEQYF
TRBV28	TRBJ1-3	CASSSRTIYF
TRBV29-1	TRBJ2-7	CSVEGVSSSYEQYF
TRBV7-8	TRBJ2-1	CASSLGGNPHNEQFF
TRBV7-3	TRBJ2-3	CASSSGLAGVEDTQYF
TRBV10-2	TRBJ2-7	CASSRDRPYEQYF
TRBV29-1	TRBJ2-1	CSVEDLGGKRDEQFF
TRBV20-1	TRBJ1-5	CSARLGKPQHF
TRBV2	TRBJ2-7	CASSLTSGNPYEQYF
TRBV5-5	TRBJ2-5	CASSSWTGGEETQYF
TRBV7-6	TRBJ2-1	CASSSRTGGNEQFF
TRBV7-9	TRBJ1-3	CASSSDRDGNTIYF
TRBV27	TRBJ1-2	CASSLVKGISYGYTF
TRBV10-2	.	CASSPYLGNDYEQYF
TRBV2	TRBJ2-7	CASSASGSIDEQYF
TRBV11-2	TRBJ2-2	CASSLGQGNTGELFF
TRBV5-6	TRBJ2-7	CASSWGTSGEQYF
TRBV7-2	TRBJ2-7	CASSLGDQTYTYEQYF